This is a list of T cell receptor beta chains from one sample in a study of PD-1 blockade in classical Hodgkin lymphoma. Some clones are missing from TCRdb's copy, which holds only in-frame ones; the method was immunoSEQ multiplex PCR. The sample shows fewer than 100,000 clones, around 86% of them seen only once. This sample comprised peripheral blood mononuclear cells (PBMCs), obtained at baseline. The receptor set was obtained from a human donor with classical Hodgkin lymphoma. The CDR3 runs from the conserved cysteine through the conserved F or W. The order of the fields is V gene, CDR3 length, CDR3 protein.

v_call: TRBV27
cdr3_length: 14
cdr3_aa: CASGVIDRNTEAFF

v_call: TRBV7-2
cdr3_length: 14
cdr3_aa: CASSLTGKGEKLFF

v_call: TRBV27
cdr3_length: 15
cdr3_aa: CASSLGLGGSTEAFF

v_call: TRBV6-5
cdr3_length: 15
cdr3_aa: CASRPKGIANYGYTF

v_call: TRBV6-1
cdr3_length: 15
cdr3_aa: CASSEASAGYYGYTF

v_call: TRBV30
cdr3_length: 14
cdr3_aa: CAWSTAQKDQPQHF

v_call: TRBV4-1
cdr3_length: 15
cdr3_aa: CASSQDHQGNTEAFF

v_call: TRBV2
cdr3_length: 12
cdr3_aa: CASRGQWAEAFF

v_call: TRBV20-1
cdr3_length: 11
cdr3_aa: CSARVQDIQYF

v_call: TRBV13
cdr3_length: 15
cdr3_aa: CASSPDGGRAYEQYF

v_call: TRBV18
cdr3_length: 18
cdr3_aa: CASSEKGRDAVAGNTIYF

v_call: TRBV30
cdr3_length: 19
cdr3_aa: CAWSVGATYWGVSNQPQHF

v_call: TRBV2
cdr3_length: 13
cdr3_aa: CASQGQGGYEQYF

v_call: TRBV28
cdr3_length: 13
cdr3_aa: CASSILVRETQYF

v_call: TRBV19
cdr3_length: 14
cdr3_aa: CASSGTGRNQPQHF

v_call: TRBV7-9
cdr3_length: 13
cdr3_aa: CASSQIGVSEAFF

v_call: TRBV7-2
cdr3_length: 13
cdr3_aa: CASSSTGYTEAFF

v_call: TRBV27
cdr3_length: 15
cdr3_aa: CASSFAGATNEKLFF

v_call: TRBV6-1
cdr3_length: 15
cdr3_aa: CASSEVTGGNEKLFF

v_call: TRBV4-1
cdr3_length: 16
cdr3_aa: CASSHLEGGRNNEQFF

v_call: TRBV28
cdr3_length: 16
cdr3_aa: CASSAPRDRGIYEQYF

v_call: TRBV29-1
cdr3_length: 10
cdr3_aa: CSVGRDEAFF

v_call: TRBV5-1
cdr3_length: 14
cdr3_aa: CASSFGITTYEQYF

v_call: TRBV30
cdr3_length: 14
cdr3_aa: CAWSVGALSYEQYF

v_call: TRBV19
cdr3_length: 14
cdr3_aa: CASSLQWRVSEQYF

v_call: TRBV6-5
cdr3_length: 13
cdr3_aa: CASSTRDSGKLFF

v_call: TRBV11-3
cdr3_length: 13
cdr3_aa: CATPRWDSYGQYF

v_call: TRBV5-4
cdr3_length: 14
cdr3_aa: CASSPSGPSYEQYF

v_call: TRBV4-1
cdr3_length: 17
cdr3_aa: CASSQVFGGRYQETQYF

v_call: TRBV20-1
cdr3_length: 11
cdr3_aa: CSGQGGETQYF

v_call: TRBV10-3
cdr3_length: 15
cdr3_aa: CAISAGQSSGNTIYF

v_call: TRBV6-1
cdr3_length: 14
cdr3_aa: CASSPFMEVYGYTF

v_call: TRBV28
cdr3_length: 13
cdr3_aa: CASSFIGVWGYTF

v_call: TRBV11-2
cdr3_length: 14
cdr3_aa: CASSLSSGANVLTF

v_call: TRBV10-1
cdr3_length: 16
cdr3_aa: CASSKGAGDGPYEQYF

v_call: TRBV11-1
cdr3_length: 14
cdr3_aa: CASSLEGGVTEAFF

v_call: TRBV5-4
cdr3_length: 17
cdr3_aa: CASSLDPGGSSYNEQFF

v_call: TRBV12-5
cdr3_length: 14
cdr3_aa: CASGLGQEGEKLFF

v_call: TRBV4-3
cdr3_length: 15
cdr3_aa: CASSQAGTGSYEQYF

v_call: TRBV2
cdr3_length: 13
cdr3_aa: CASGTGRVYGYTF

v_call: TRBV6-5
cdr3_length: 15
cdr3_aa: CASTPRVSSNQPQHF